This is a list of T cell receptor beta chains from one sample in a study of blood T cell repertoires in COVID-19. Measured with immunoSEQ multiplex PCR; TCRdb has only the in-frame clones, and not every one. The sample lists some 460,000 clones, 70% to 90% occurring once. The material sequenced was PBMCs or T cells enriched from blood (not recorded which). The receptors stem from a woman aged 18-29 years with acute COVID-19. Each CDR3 is given with its conserved first and last residue. Fields, in order: D gene, V gene, J gene, CDR3 protein. A D gene is named only where the DNA matches it firmly.

D: NA
V: TRBV28
J: TRBJ1-4
CDR3: CASSAPDGSRGKLFF

D: NA
V: TRBV5-1
J: TRBJ2-1
CDR3: CASSLDSHEQFF

D: TRBD1
V: TRBV19
J: TRBJ1-4
CDR3: CASSPGQGRNEKLFF

D: NA
V: TRBV6-5
J: TRBJ2-7
CDR3: CASSYSRSYEQYF

D: TRBD1
V: TRBV5-1
J: TRBJ1-6
CDR3: CASSEQGSYNSPLHF

D: TRBD2
V: TRBV6-5
J: TRBJ2-1
CDR3: CASSYSGLAGGEQFF

D: NA
V: TRBV7-9
J: TRBJ2-1
CDR3: CASSLRGPVIAQDNEQFF

D: NA
V: TRBV9
J: TRBJ2-2
CDR3: CASSTTGRNTGELFF

D: NA
V: TRBV25-1
J: TRBJ1-2
CDR3: CASSERGYGYTF

D: TRBD2
V: TRBV7-2
J: TRBJ2-2
CDR3: CASSLTSGSKKAGELFF

D: NA
V: TRBV3-1/TRBV3-2
J: TRBJ1-2
CDR3: CASSQNYRGDGYTF

D: TRBD2
V: TRBV19
J: TRBJ2-7
CDR3: CASRAGIGSYEQYF

D: TRBD1
V: TRBV29-1
J: TRBJ2-5
CDR3: CSDSAGQGETQYF

D: TRBD2
V: TRBV19
J: TRBJ2-4
CDR3: CASSIDGAGGKNIQYF

D: TRBD1
V: TRBV11-2
J: TRBJ2-5
CDR3: CASSLRDRGQGTQYF

D: NA
V: TRBV5-4
J: TRBJ2-5
CDR3: CASSLRTILQETQYF

D: TRBD2
V: TRBV18
J: TRBJ2-5
CDR3: CASSPPAGGYQETQYF

D: NA
V: TRBV29-1
J: TRBJ1-2
CDR3: CSVVLESYGYTF

D: NA
V: TRBV3-1/TRBV3-2
J: TRBJ2-2
CDR3: CASSITAGELFF

D: NA
V: TRBV10-2
J: TRBJ2-2
CDR3: CATETNTGELFF

D: TRBD1
V: TRBV3-1/TRBV3-2
J: TRBJ1-6
CDR3: CASSHRTGNSPLHF

D: TRBD1
V: TRBV11-2
J: TRBJ1-4
CDR3: CASSSPGQGSEKLFF

D: NA
V: TRBV28
J: TRBJ1-3
CDR3: CASTPVEGAASGNTIYF

D: TRBD2
V: TRBV9
J: TRBJ2-1
CDR3: CASSVEASGHNEQFF

D: TRBD1
V: TRBV19
J: TRBJ1-4
CDR3: CASKPGQGDEKLFF

D: TRBD2
V: TRBV19
J: TRBJ2-5
CDR3: CASSTSGGPGETQYF

D: NA
V: TRBV3-1/TRBV3-2
J: TRBJ1-1
CDR3: CASSLSFLATEAFF

D: TRBD1
V: TRBV18
J: TRBJ2-5
CDR3: CASSRTGETQYF

D: NA
V: TRBV28
J: TRBJ1-2
CDR3: CASSPSRIYGYTF

D: NA
V: TRBV2
J: TRBJ1-1
CDR3: CASSDPRGNTEAFF

D: TRBD1
V: TRBV6-6
J: TRBJ1-2
CDR3: CASSYLDRADYGYTF

D: NA
V: TRBV18
J: TRBJ1-5
CDR3: CASSPGAQPQHF

D: NA
V: TRBV3-1/TRBV3-2
J: TRBJ1-5
CDR3: CASSQDTVQPQHF

D: TRBD1
V: TRBV7-9
J: TRBJ1-4
CDR3: CASSSGQAGREKLFF

D: TRBD1
V: TRBV18
J: TRBJ2-5
CDR3: CASSPGGGTGYQETQYF

D: NA
V: TRBV18
J: TRBJ1-1
CDR3: CASSPHPQMNTEAFF

D: NA
V: TRBV5-5
J: TRBJ1-2
CDR3: CASSLGAGNYGYTF

D: NA
V: TRBV10-1
J: TRBJ1-3
CDR3: CASSESPGSSGNTIYF

D: NA
V: TRBV5-6
J: TRBJ2-7
CDR3: CASSLGAGSYEQYF

D: NA
V: TRBV28
J: TRBJ2-2
CDR3: CASSLSQHRGELFF

D: NA
V: TRBV2
J: TRBJ1-5
CDR3: CASSLQGLSNQPQHF

D: TRBD1
V: TRBV19
J: TRBJ1-1
CDR3: CASSPGGHRFTEAFF

D: TRBD1
V: TRBV25-1
J: TRBJ1-1
CDR3: CASSEAGGASSSGAFF

D: NA
V: TRBV10-3
J: TRBJ1-5
CDR3: CAISESGLRGNQPQHF

D: TRBD2
V: TRBV9
J: TRBJ2-5
CDR3: CASSVELAGGRETQYF

D: TRBD1
V: TRBV5-1
J: TRBJ1-2
CDR3: CASSLDRGQGMFYGYTF

D: NA
V: TRBV19
J: TRBJ1-1
CDR3: CASGLFFTEAFF

D: NA
V: TRBV6-2/TRBV6-3
J: TRBJ2-7
CDR3: CASSYQSWRGDYEQYF